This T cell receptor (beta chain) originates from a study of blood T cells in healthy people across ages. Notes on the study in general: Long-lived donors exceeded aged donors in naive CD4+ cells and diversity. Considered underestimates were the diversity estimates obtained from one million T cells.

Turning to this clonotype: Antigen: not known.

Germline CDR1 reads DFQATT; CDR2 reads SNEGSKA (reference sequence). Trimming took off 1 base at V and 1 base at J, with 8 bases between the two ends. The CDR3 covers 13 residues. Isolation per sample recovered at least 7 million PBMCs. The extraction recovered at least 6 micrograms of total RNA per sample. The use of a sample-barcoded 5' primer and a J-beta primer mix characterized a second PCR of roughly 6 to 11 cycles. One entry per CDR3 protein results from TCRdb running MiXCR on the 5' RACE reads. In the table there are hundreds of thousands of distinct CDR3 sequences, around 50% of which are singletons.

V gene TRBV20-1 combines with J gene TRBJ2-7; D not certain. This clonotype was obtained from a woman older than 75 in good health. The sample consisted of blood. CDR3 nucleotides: TGCAGTGCTAGAGCCCAGGTGTCCTACGAGCAGTACTTC. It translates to CSARAQVSYEQYF.